The T cell receptor beta chain described here comes from a study of cytomegalovirus exposure and HLA in healthy donors. With V trimmed by 1 base and J by 0 bases, 10 bases remained unmatched. CDR1 SGHNT and CDR2 YENEEA come from the germline V gene. The CDR3 runs 18 residues. The sample holds a few counts of this clone. It was with 60 Vbeta and 13 Jbeta primers that the PCR ran. Sequenced by immunoSEQ multiplex PCR; TCRdb stores in-frame clones only, minus some. The profile covers approximately 90,000 clones, with approximately 70% appearing a single time and approximately 16% taken by the ten largest.

The clonotype comes from a woman in her fifties or sixties in good health and CMV-seropositive. The J gene is TRBJ2-3, the V gene TRBV11-3; TRBD1 aligns across 7 bases. Sequencing input: PBMCs. CDR3 protein: CASSLGVSGQASTDTQYF. CDR3 coding DNA: TGTGCCAGCAGCTTAGGGGTTTCCGGACAGGCCAGCACAGATACGCAGTATTTT.